Listed below are T cell receptor beta chains from one sample, sequenced in a study of human T cells and chemical hapten exposure. TCRdb redid the calling of the RACE reads with MiXCR, one entry per CDR3 protein. The sample carries some 54,000 distinct CDR3 sequences, about 10% recorded once. The source material was whole blood, sampled in connection with sensitization to the hapten diphenylcyclopropenone (DPC). The receptors derive from a woman aged 45 to 65 with alopecia areata. Some clones in this sample may be carry-over from other donors' samples. The CDR3 runs from the conserved cysteine through the conserved F or W. A D gene is named only where the DNA matches it firmly. The size of a clone is reported for some rows only, either as once, few or many, or as a class for expanded clones.

CSASPSSGQPSDTEAFF | TGCAGTGCTAGTCCCTCCTCAGGACAACCCTCGGACACTGAAGCTTTCTTT | NA | TRBV20-1 | NA | TRBJ1-1
CASSSSATGNYGYTF | NA | NA | TRBV6-1 | NA | TRBJ1-2
CASTPVHRGFTGNTIYF | TGTGCCAGCACCCCGGTGCATAGGGGGTTTACTGGAAACACCATATATTTT | NA | TRBV28 | NA | TRBJ1-3
CASSLSLLQGRAKNIQYF | TGTGCCAGCAGTTTAAGTCTCCTTCAGGGTAGGGCCAAAAACATTCAGTACTTC | NA | TRBV28 | NA | TRBJ2-4
CASSPRVTSTDTQYF | TGTGCCAGCTCACCTAGGGTGACTAGCACAGATACGCAGTATTTT | many | TRBV18 | NA | TRBJ2-3
CASSRGTAKVEKLFF | TGTGCCAGCAGCCGGGGGACCGCGAAGGTTGAAAAACTGTTTTTT | many | TRBV12-3/TRBV12-4 | NA | TRBJ1-4
CASSLAVAEAFF | TGTGCCAGCAGCTTAGCGGTCGCTGAAGCTTTCTTT | few | TRBV7-9 | NA | TRBJ1-1
CSVVGTYYEQYF | TGCAGCGTTGTTGGCACCTACTACGAGCAGTACTTC | NA | TRBV29-1 | NA | TRBJ2-7
CASSLSGQGPSYEQYF | TGTGCCAGCAGCTTATCGGGACAGGGCCCATCCTACGAGCAGTACTTC | NA | TRBV7-9 | TRBD1 | TRBJ2-7
CSVGYNEQFF | TGCAGCGTTGGTTACAATGAGCAGTTCTTC | NA | TRBV29-1 | NA | TRBJ2-1
CSARGSGDTQYF | TGCAGTGCTAGAGGCTCGGGGGATACGCAGTATTTT | few | TRBV20-1 | NA | TRBJ2-3
CASSMRSSADTQYF | TGTGCCAGTAGTATGAGGTCTAGCGCAGATACGCAGTATTTT | NA | TRBV19 | NA | TRBJ2-3
CASSQDRGTGANYGYTF | TGCGCCAGCAGCCAAGATAGGGGAACAGGGGCTAACTATGGCTACACCTTC | NA | TRBV4-1 | TRBD1 | TRBJ1-2
CASSYRLNQPQHF | TGTGCCAGCAGTTACCGCCTGAATCAGCCCCAGCATTTT | few | TRBV6-5 | NA | TRBJ1-5
CASSQDRIGYTF | TGCGCCAGCAGCCAAGATCGAATAGGCTACACCTTC | many | TRBV4-3 | NA | TRBJ1-2
CASSLGRGDEQYF | TGTGCCAGCAGTTTGGGCCGGGGGGACGAGCAGTACTTC | NA | TRBV12-3/TRBV12-4 | TRBD2 | TRBJ2-7
CASSLLGGPNTGELFF | TGTGCCAGCAGCTTGTTAGGAGGCCCGAACACCGGGGAGCTGTTTTTT | few | TRBV11-2 | NA | TRBJ2-2
CASSLAREKETQYF | TGCGCCAGCAGCTTGGCCAGGGAAAAAGAGACCCAGTACTTC | many | TRBV5-1 | NA | TRBJ2-5
CASSRTARNEKLFF | TGTGCCAGCAGCCGAACCGCCCGTAATGAAAAACTGTTTTTT | NA | TRBV7-9 | NA | TRBJ1-4
CASRRAGLAKNIQYF | TGTGCCAGTAGGAGAGCGGGGCTAGCCAAAAACATTCAGTACTTC | few | TRBV19 | TRBD2 | TRBJ2-4
CASSEVGGSQETQYF | TGTGCCAGCAGTGAAGTAGGGGGTAGTCAAGAGACCCAGTACTTC | few | TRBV2 | NA | TRBJ2-5
CSVEEGQWGTQYF | TGCAGCGTTGAAGAGGGACAGTGGGGAACCCAGTACTTC | few | TRBV29-1 | TRBD1 | TRBJ2-5
CTSNDRPTYNEQFF | TGTACCAGCAATGATAGACCCACCTACAATGAGCAGTTCTTC | NA | TRBV6-1 | NA | TRBJ2-1
CASSGGTDYGYTF | TGTGCCAGCAGCGGAGGGACAGACTATGGCTACACCTTC | many | TRBV7-9 | TRBD1 | TRBJ1-2
CASSSHLNF | TGTGCCAGCAGCTCCCACCTTAACTTC | few | TRBV7-9 | NA | TRBJ1-2
CASSHALAGLYNEQFF | TGCGCCAGCAGCCATGCGTTAGCGGGGCTTTACAATGAGCAGTTCTTC | few | TRBV4-3 | TRBD2 | TRBJ2-1
CASSYSGLGETQYF | TGTGCCAGCAGTTACTCAGGTCTTGGGGAGACCCAGTACTTC | NA | TRBV6-6 | NA | TRBJ2-5
CSAPRTSAVTDTQYF | TGCAGTGCCCCACGGACTAGCGCGGTGACAGATACGCAGTATTTT | NA | TRBV20-1 | TRBD2 | TRBJ2-3
CASIAGGRPQDEQYF | TGTGCCTCAATAGCGGGAGGGCGGCCCCAGGACGAGCAGTACTTC | few | TRBV28 | TRBD2 | TRBJ2-7
CASGGRPYEQYF | TGTGCCAGCGGCGGAAGGCCCTACGAGCAGTACTTC | NA | TRBV9 | NA | TRBJ2-7
CASSPGGGANYGYTF | TGTGCCAGCAGTCCAGGAGGAGGGGCTAACTATGGCTACACCTTC | few | TRBV12-3/TRBV12-4 | NA | TRBJ1-2
CASSLGQGGSRRNQPQHF | TGTGCCAGCAGCTTAGGACAGGGGGGCAGTCGACGCAATCAGCCCCAGCATTTT | NA | TRBV7-9 | TRBD1 | TRBJ1-5
CASSLTDLNSGNTIYF | TGTGCCAGCAGCTTGACAGATCTTAACTCTGGAAACACCATATATTTT | NA | TRBV7-9 | NA | TRBJ1-3
CAAGEPRNINQPQHF | TGTGCCGCGGGGGAACCTAGGAATATCAATCAGCCCCAGCATTTT | many | TRBV6-2/TRBV6-3 | NA | TRBJ1-5
CASYLPSTDTQYF | TGTGCCAGTTACCTACCTAGCACAGATACGCAGTATTTT | few | TRBV18 | NA | TRBJ2-3
CASSQVTSGSYEQYF | TGCGCCAGCAGCCAAGTCACTAGCGGGTCGTACGAGCAGTACTTC | many | TRBV4-1 | TRBD2 | TRBJ2-7
CASSTGTVVPKAQFF | TGTGCCAGCAGCACCGGGACAGTCGTTCCTAAGGCGCAGTTCTTC | NA | TRBV12-3/TRBV12-4 | TRBD1 | TRBJ2-1
CASSLSYTGELFF | TGTGCCAGCAGCTTATCTTACACCGGGGAGCTGTTTTTT | few | TRBV11-2 | NA | TRBJ2-2
CASSSRNTEAFF | TGTGCCAGCAGTTCCAGGAACACTGAAGCTTTCTTT | few | TRBV6-5 | NA | TRBJ1-1
CASSYSTDRGPTDTQYF | TGTGCCAGCAGTTACTCGACGGACAGGGGGCCCACAGATACGCAGTATTTT | many | TRBV6-2/TRBV6-3 | TRBD1 | TRBJ2-3
CASSLAGLQPQHF | TGTGCCAGCAGTTTGGCAGGGCTTCAGCCCCAGCATTTT | few | TRBV12-3/TRBV12-4 | NA | TRBJ1-5
CASSFVSALLSTDTQYF | TGTGCCAGCAGCTTCGTTTCGGCTTTGCTAAGCACAGATACGCAGTATTTT | many | TRBV7-9 | NA | TRBJ2-3
CASSYHISPQPQHF | TGTGCCAGCAGTTACCACATTTCCCCTCAGCCCCAGCATTTT | few | TRBV6-6 | NA | TRBJ1-5
CASSEGAGEKLFF | TGTGCCAGCAGCGAGGGGGCTGGTGAAAAACTGTTTTTT | many | TRBV3-1 | TRBD1 | TRBJ1-4
CASSSRGSRPLYEQFF | TGTGCCAGCAGTTCCCGGGGGTCTAGGCCCCTTTATGAGCAGTTCTTC | many | TRBV6-5 | NA | TRBJ2-1
CAINLDRSGDTIYF | TGTGCCATCAACTTAGACAGGAGCGGGGACACCATATATTTT | NA | TRBV10-3 | NA | TRBJ1-3
CAILRDMNTEAFF | TGTGCCATTCTCAGGGATATGAACACTGAAGCTTTCTTT | once | TRBV10-3 | NA | TRBJ1-1
CASSVVIHSRSYGYTF | TGTGCCAGCAGTGTTGTCATACACTCGAGAAGCTATGGCTACACCTTC | medium-sized | TRBV12-3/TRBV12-4 | NA | TRBJ1-2
CASSLGTGVSPLHF | TGTGCCAGCAGCCTAGGGACAGGGGTTTCACCCCTCCACTTT | many | TRBV9 | TRBD1 | TRBJ1-6
CASSRTHSYEKLFF | TGTGCCAGCAGCCGGACCCATTCCTACGAAAAACTGTTTTTT | NA | TRBV3-1 | NA | TRBJ1-4